Presented here are 32 T cell receptor beta chains from one specimen sequenced in a study of CD8 T cells in Susac syndrome (dated 2019 in TCRdb). Library generation was performed with the immunoSEQ multiplex PCR assay. RNA was extracted with the RNeasy kit and roughly 0.45 to 1 ug was reverse transcribed using random hexamers. TCRdb cleaned the public reads at Q25 with fastp, built clones with MiXCR and kept in-frame beta chains. Each CDR3 protein gets just one entry, which takes the most common genes and DNA from the rows behind it. This sample holds roughly 200,000 distinct CDR3 sequences; just under 95% were observed only once. The ten largest clones capture approximately 0.082% of the sample. The specimen sequenced was CD4+ T cells from PBMCs. All receptors come from a human donor with multiple sclerosis.

The chain links TRBV11-2 to TRBJ2-1; 14 nucleotides line up with TRBD2. The germline gives CDR1 SGHAT, CDR2 FQNNGV. The trim removed 1 base at V and 2 bases at J, leaving 10 bases unmatched. The CDR3 consists of 20 residues. The CDR3 here is CASSLVQSWTSGGPYNEQFF. The DNA for the CDR3 is TGTGCCAGCAGCTTAGTTCAGAGTTGGACTAGCGGGGGGCCCTACAATGAGCAGTTCTTC.

This chain uses TRBV6-6 with TRBJ2-7, with 9 bases identical to TRBD2. Germline values: CDR1 MNHNY, CDR2 SVGAGI (reference sequence). CDR3 length equals 15 residues. V was pared by 5 bases and J by 0 bases, with 5 bases of the junction left unmatched. The CDR3 loop is CASSQRGASSYEQYV. As DNA, the CDR3 is TGTGCCAGCAGTCAGCGGGGGGCCAGCTCCTACGAGCAGTACGTC.

The chain employs TRBV12-3 or TRBV12-4 and TRBJ1-6; maybe TRBD1 (6 bases). The CDR3 sequence is 15 residues long. Trimming took 7 bases from V and 14 from J, leaving 24 bases between them. The CDR3 loop is CASTQLGEGQFTLHF. The DNA for the CDR3 is TGTGCCAGCACCCAGTTGGGGGAGGGACAATTCACCCTCCACTTT.

The sample holds one count of this clonotype. The chain's CDR3 is CSAFTDTQYF. Here the CDR3 DNA reads TGCAGTGCGTTCACAGATACGCAGTATTTT. The chain combines TRBV20-1 with TRBJ2-3; D unclear. CDR3 length: 10 residues. Trimming stripped 6 bases from V and 2 bases from J, with 3 bases between. The germline gives CDR1 DFQATT, CDR2 SNEGSKA (reference sequence).

V usage is TRBV3-1 and J usage is TRBJ2-7; no definite D call. The CDR3 sequence is 13 residues long. The germline CDR1 and CDR2 sequences are LGHDT and YNNKEL (reference sequence). The V end lost 4 bases, the J end lost 0 bases, and 7 bases lay between the germline ends. The CDR3 coding sequence is TGTGCCAGCAGCCCCCGGAGCTCCTACGAGCAGTACTTC. Its translation: CASSPRSSYEQYF.

V gene TRBV2 combines with J gene TRBJ2-3; D may be TRBD1 (6 bases). The CDR3 is made up of 15 amino acids. The V and J ends lost 1 base and 4 bases respectively, with 12 bases between them. Germline CDR1 reads SNHLY; CDR2 reads FYNNEI. CDR3 amino acids: CASSEGAGAADTQYF. As DNA, the CDR3 is TGTGCCAGCAGTGAAGGGGCAGGGGCGGCAGATACGCAGTATTTT.

The chain recombines TRBV6-5 with TRBJ1-2; no reliable D call. Germline lookup yields CDR1 MNHEY and CDR2 SVGAGI. Trimming took off 0 bases at V and 8 bases at J, with 7 bases between the two ends. The CDR3 sequence is 12 residues long. CDR3 coding DNA: TGTGCCAGCAGTTACTCAGGGAGGGGCTACACCTTC. This gives the protein CASSYSGRGYTF.

This sequence joins TRBV13 and TRBJ1-6; 12 bases match TRBD1. The CDR3 spans 17 residues. Germline V gene data show CDR1 as PRHDT and CDR2 as FYEKMQ (reference sequence). V shed 4 bases, J shed 10 bases, and the junction held 11 bases outside the gene matches. CDR3 sequence reads: CASSSALSGTGGSPLHF. CDR3 bases: TGTGCCAGCAGCTCCGCCCTCTCCGGGACAGGGGGCTCACCCCTCCACTTT.

This rearrangement joins TRBV12-3 or TRBV12-4 to TRBJ2-7, with 11 bases matching TRBD1. The CDR3 length is 14 residues. The V segment lost 5 bases and the J segment 6 bases; nucleotides outside the gene matches: 6. The CDR3 DNA sequence: TGTGCCAGCAGTGGGACAGGGGGTTTCGCCGAGCAGTACTTC. Residues: CASSGTGGFAEQYF.

The V and J genes are TRBV20-1 and TRBJ2-7, with 13 bases identical to TRBD2. The CDR3 sequence is 15 residues long. Looked up from germline, CDR1 is DFQATT and CDR2 is SNEGSKA (reference sequence). The V gene end was trimmed by 3 bases and the J gene end by 2 bases; junction bases not matched to a gene: 4. The CDR3 coding sequence is TGCAGTGCTAGCTCAGGGACTAGCGGGACCTACGAGCAGTACTTC. Translation gives CSASSGTSGTYEQYF.

V gene TRBV20-1 combines with J gene TRBJ2-5; possibly TRBD1 for D (6 bases). V shed 0 bases and J shed 5 bases, with 10 bases lying between them. CDR1 and CDR2 from the germline V gene are DFQATT and SNEGSKA (reference sequence). CDR3 size: 13 residues. This CDR3 reads CSARDYRAETQYF. CDR3 in DNA: TGCAGTGCTAGAGATTACAGGGCGGAGACCCAGTACTTC.

This rearrangement joins TRBV6-2 or TRBV6-3 to TRBJ2-1; unclear D gene. CDR1 is MNHEY and CDR2 is SVGEGT in the germline V gene. V was cut by 0 bases and J by 4 bases, with 19 bases left in between. The CDR3 sequence is 18 residues long. The CDR3 loop is CASSYSKQASSVYNEQFF. DNA for the CDR3: TGTGCCAGCAGTTACTCGAAGCAGGCCTCCAGCGTTTACAATGAGCAGTTCTTC.

The CDR3 region has the DNA TGTGCCTCACGCGAGAGCTATGGCTACACCTTC. It is translated as CASRESYGYTF. The chain is built from TRBV30 and TRBJ1-2; D is undetermined. V was cut by 7 bases and J by 4 bases, with 10 bases left in between. CDR1 and CDR2 (germline): GTSNPN, SVGIG (reference sequence). The CDR3 totals 11 residues.

The rearrangement links TRBV18 to TRBJ1-1, with unresolved D. Trimming removed 3 bases at V and 1 base at J, with 3 bases between. This CDR3 is built from 12 residues. Germline assignment: CDR1 KGHSH and CDR2 LQKENI. In DNA, the CDR3 is TGTGCCAGCTCACCCCCGAACACTGAAGCTTTCTTT. Translating gives CASSPPNTEAFF.

This clonotype was seen only once. This sequence joins TRBV18 and TRBJ2-1, with 9 positions matching TRBD2. J gave up 12 bases and V 0 bases, and 6 bases lay outside the gene matches. This CDR3 has 14 residues. Germline V gives CDR1 KGHSH, CDR2 LQKENI. CDR3 sequence (DNA): TGTGCCAGCTCACCACCGGGACTAGCACAAGGGCAGTTCTTC. Translation: CASSPPGLAQGQFF. Supplemented by reference TRBV18 and TRBJ2-1, the full variable domain reads NAGVMQNPRHLVRRRGQEARLRCSPMKGHSHVYWYRQLPEEGLKFMVYLQKENIIDESGMPKERFSAEFPKEGPSILRIQQVVRGDSAAYFCASSPPGLAQGQFFGPGTRLTVL.

The rearrangement joins TRBV27 to TRBJ2-1; D uncertain. Germline V gene lookup returns CDR1 MNHEY and CDR2 SMNVEV (reference sequence). With 7 bases removed from V and 4 bases from J, the gap between germline ends came to 14 bases. The CDR3 has 14 amino acids. CDR3 sequence: CASTPNGPYNEQFF. CDR3 DNA: TGTGCCAGCACCCCTAACGGTCCGTACAATGAGCAGTTCTTC.

The chain couples TRBV12-3 or TRBV12-4 to TRBJ2-3; 11 bases match TRBD2. This CDR3 spans 15 amino acids. Trimming at V came to 6 bases and at J to 4 bases, leaving 6 bases not matched to a gene. CDR3 coding DNA: TGTGCCAGCAGCCGCAAGACTAGCGGGGCAGATACGCAGTATTTT. Translated: CASSRKTSGADTQYF.

The V call is TRBV12-3 or TRBV12-4, the J call TRBJ2-1, with D perhaps matching TRBD1 (6 bases). The CDR3 loop spans 14 amino acids. V lost 7 bases and J lost 7, with 17 bases in between. For the CDR3, the DNA is TGTGCCAGCACCCTGAGGCAGGGGCGGAATGAGCAGTTCTTC. Translating gives CASTLRQGRNEQFF.

In nucleotides, the CDR3 is TGCAGTGCTTCACAGGGACCGGGCAATCAGCCCCAGCATTTT. Its protein is CSASQGPGNQPQHF. This rearrangement joins TRBV20-1 to TRBJ1-5; D possibly corresponds to TRBD1 (6 bases). CDR3 size: 14 residues. The germline V and J ends were trimmed by 5 bases and 2 bases, with 13 bases remaining between them. Per the germline V gene, CDR1 is DFQATT and CDR2 is SNEGSKA (reference sequence).

The rearrangement uses TRBV4-1 and TRBJ1-4; possibly TRBD1 for D (5 bases). The germline V gene has CDR1 MGHRA and CDR2 YSYEKL. CDR3 length: 16 residues. Trimming removed 1 base from V and 2 bases from J, with 11 bases in between. The CDR3 sequence is CASSQGQGVTNEKLFF. CDR3 coding DNA: TGCGCCAGCAGCCAAGGGCAGGGAGTGACTAATGAAAAACTGTTTTTT.

This clonotype was recorded once. The chain is built from TRBV7-2 and TRBJ1-2; 10 bases map to TRBD1. Germline trimming cut 7 bases from V and 8 bases from J; bases unmatched to any gene: 13. The CDR3 loop spans 15 amino acids. CDR1 and CDR2 from the germline V gene are SGHTA and FQGNSA. CDR3 region: CASTLRPGQGNGYTF. In DNA, the CDR3 is TGTGCCAGCACCCTAAGACCGGGACAGGGGAACGGCTACACCTTC.

V is TRBV29-1 and J is TRBJ2-7; no clear D gene. CDR1 and CDR2 (germline): SQVTM, ANQGSEA. V was cut by 6 bases and J by 1 base, with 7 bases left in between. The CDR3 extends over 11 amino acids. The CDR3 here is CSVVRSYEQYF. CDR3 nucleotides: TGCAGCGTCGTCCGATCCTACGAGCAGTACTTC.

The rearrangement joins TRBV27 to TRBJ1-5; D gene uncertain. Germline loops: CDR1 MNHEY, CDR2 SMNVEV (reference sequence). The length of the CDR3 is 15 residues. Between the trimmed V and J ends, which lost 6 bases and 5 bases, there was a span of 17 bases. The CDR3 DNA reads TGTGCCAGCAGAGATAGAACCGGGATGGATCAGCCCCAGCATTTT. This translates into CASRDRTGMDQPQHF.

The gene calls are TRBV25-1 and TRBJ2-3; 9 bases are shared with TRBD2. CDR1 and CDR2 from the germline V gene are MGHDK and SYGVNS. The CDR3 totals 15 residues. Losses at the gene ends were 3 bases for V and 4 bases for J; bases not matched to a gene: 5. CDR3 coding DNA: TGTGCCAGCAGTGAGGCTAGCGGGGTTCCAGATACGCAGTATTTT. Translating it yields CASSEASGVPDTQYF.

V usage is TRBV29-1 and J usage is TRBJ1-5, with D perhaps TRBD1 (6 bases). This CDR3 region has 13 residues. The germline V and J ends were trimmed by 7 bases and 0 bases, with 10 bases remaining between them. CDR1 is SQVTM and CDR2 is ANQGSEA in the germline V gene. The CDR3 sequence: CSATDSSNQPQHF. In DNA, the CDR3 is TGCAGCGCCACGGACAGTAGCAATCAGCCCCAGCATTTT.

The gene calls are TRBV29-1 and TRBJ2-7, with a tentative D call TRBD1 (5 bases). Between the trimmed V and J ends, which lost 7 bases and 9 bases, there was a span of 16 bases. CDR3 size: 11 residues. Germline V gene sequence: CDR1 SQVTM, CDR2 ANQGSEA. The CDR3 here is CSARSGSGQYF. CDR3 bases: TGCAGCGCTCGATCAGGGTCGGGGCAGTACTTC.

The V gene is TRBV7-8, the J gene TRBJ1-4; D is unresolved. The CDR3 length is 13 residues. Per the germline V gene, CDR1 is SGHVS and CDR2 is FQNEAQ. Trimming shortened V by 3 bases and J by 7 bases, and 9 bases separated the two germline ends. The CDR3 nucleotides are TGTGCCAGCAGCTTCCCCTCGGGTGAAAAACTGTTTTTT. As protein: CASSFPSGEKLFF.

This clonotype was counted a few times. The V and J genes are TRBV25-1 and TRBJ2-7, with D uncertain. The CDR3 has 13 amino acids. Between the trimmed V and J ends, which lost 2 bases and 11 bases, there was a span of 16 bases. The germline V gene encodes CDR1 MGHDK and CDR2 SYGVNS. CDR3 loop: CASSEPPWQKEYF. DNA of the CDR3: TGTGCCAGCAGTGAACCCCCGTGGCAGAAGGAGTACTTC.

The chain employs TRBV7-9 and TRBJ2-7; 8 nucleotides match TRBD1. V gave up 4 bases and J gave up 2 bases; unmatched junction bases: 4. The CDR3 extends over 14 amino acids. Germline V gene data show CDR1 as SEHNR and CDR2 as FQNEAQ (reference sequence). CDR3: CASSSGQGTYEQYF. DNA for the CDR3: TGTGCCAGCAGCTCCGGACAGGGAACCTACGAGCAGTACTTC.

The V gene is TRBV18, the J gene TRBJ2-3, with D uncertain. The CDR3 sequence is 16 residues long. Germline CDR1 is KGHSH and CDR2 is LQKENI. V gave up 1 base and J gave up 4 bases, with 15 bases separating them. In DNA form, the CDR3 reads TGTGCCAGCTCACCACTTTCTGGGGTTAGGGCAGATACGCAGTATTTT. It yields the protein CASSPLSGVRADTQYF.

The V gene is TRBV20-1, the J gene TRBJ1-1; the D is unclear. Trimming took 5 bases from V and 0 from J, leaving 7 bases between them. The CDR3 loop spans 12 amino acids. The germline V gene has CDR1 DFQATT and CDR2 SNEGSKA (reference sequence). The CDR3 nucleotides read TGCAGTGCTGGCAGAATGAACACTGAAGCTTTCTTT. Protein product: CSAGRMNTEAFF.

The chain uses TRBV14 and TRBJ2-7; D call uncertain. Per the germline V gene, CDR1 is SGHDN and CDR2 is FVKESK. This CDR3 region has 15 residues. Trimming removed 1 base at V and 1 base at J, with 11 bases between. DNA for the CDR3: TGTGCCAGCAGCCAAGGACCACCGGAATCCTACGAGCAGTACTTC. Its protein product is CASSQGPPESYEQYF.